This T cell receptor (beta chain) emerged from a study of blood T cell repertoires in COVID-19. Assay used: immunoSEQ multiplex PCR; TCRdb lists only in-frame clones, some missing. The sample lists about 200,000 clones; approximately 90% were seen once. Germline V lookup: CDR1 SEHNR, CDR2 FQNEAQ (reference sequence). Trimming cost V 3 bases and J 7 bases, with 9 bases left between them. The CDR3 has 13 amino acids. Specimen: PBMCs or T cells enriched from blood (not recorded which). The rearrangement uses TRBV7-9 and TRBJ1-4, with a weak D call TRBD1 (6 bases). This TCR was recovered from a woman younger than 45 who had recovered from COVID-19. CDR3 amino acids: CASSLAGVEKLFF. CDR3 DNA sequence: TGTGCCAGCAGCTTGGCAGGGGTTGAAAAACTGTTTTTT.